These 8 T cell receptor beta chains were sequenced from one sample in a study of T cells expressing NK-cell markers. TCRdb reprocessed the 5' RACE reads; each CDR3 protein has one entry and no DNA is given. Its table records 500,000 to 600,000 distinct CDR3 sequences. Material: blood T cells: a sorted CD56 or NKG2C T cell subset, CD4+ or CD8+ T cells, or bulk PBMC T cells (not recorded which). The source of these receptors is a man in his late teens or twenties in good health.

This chain's CDR3 is CASSFSTGPNIQYF. The rearrangement uses TRBV12-3 or TRBV12-4 and TRBJ2-4; the TCRdb D gene call, TRBD1, has no DNA to confirm it. The CDR3 has 14 residues.

The CDR3 reads CASSLGTGALEQFF. This chain links TRBV5-1 with TRBJ2-1; checking the TCRdb D call of TRBD1 is not possible without DNA. This CDR3 region has 14 residues. Germline lookup yields CDR1 SGHRS and CDR2 YFSETQ.

This chain connects TRBV7-6 to TRBJ2-7; the D gene TCRdb calls, TRBD1, cannot be checked with no DNA. Looked up from germline, CDR1 is SGHVS and CDR2 is FNYEAQ. This CDR3 comprises 18 residues. CDR3 protein: CASSPAPGQGGRSYEQYF.

The chain carries TRBV5-4 and TRBJ1-2; lacking DNA, the TRBD1 call made by TCRdb goes unchecked. The CDR3 is 13 amino acids. Germline V CDR1 and CDR2: SGHNT, YYREEE (reference sequence). CDR3 loop: CASSLWGRGGYTF.

The chain employs TRBV14 and TRBJ1-1; the D gene TCRdb calls, TRBD1, cannot be checked with no DNA. This CDR3 contains 14 residues. The germline V gene encodes CDR1 SGHDN and CDR2 FVKESK. CDR3 loop: CASSYRTGRTEAFF.

The chain couples TRBV6-1 to TRBJ2-3. The CDR3 totals 15 residues. Germline-derived CDR1 and CDR2 are MNHNS and SASEGT. CDR3 amino acids: CASTPIGASTDTQYF.

The chain combines TRBV12-3 or TRBV12-4 with TRBJ2-5; TCRdb's D call of TRBD1 is untestable without DNA. CDR3 length: 14 amino acids. The CDR3 loop is CASSGGAGSETQYF.

Here the CDR3 reads CASSPGTSGQDEQFF. V gene TRBV6-4 combines with J gene TRBJ2-1; no DNA is available, so the TRBD2 call from TCRdb remains unchecked. This CDR3 has 15 residues. CDR1 is MRHNA, CDR2 SNTAGT, per germline.